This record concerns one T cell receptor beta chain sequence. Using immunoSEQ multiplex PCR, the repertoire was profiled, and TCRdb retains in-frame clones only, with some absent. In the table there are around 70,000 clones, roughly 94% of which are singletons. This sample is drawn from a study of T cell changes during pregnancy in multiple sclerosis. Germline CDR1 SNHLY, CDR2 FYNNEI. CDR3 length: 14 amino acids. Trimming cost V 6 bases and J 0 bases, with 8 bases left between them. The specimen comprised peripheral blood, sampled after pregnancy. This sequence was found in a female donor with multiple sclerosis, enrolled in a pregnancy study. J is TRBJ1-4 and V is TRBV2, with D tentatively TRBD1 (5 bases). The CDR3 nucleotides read TGTGCCAGCAGAGACAGAGCAACTAATGAAAAACTGTTTTTT. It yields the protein CASRDRATNEKLFF.